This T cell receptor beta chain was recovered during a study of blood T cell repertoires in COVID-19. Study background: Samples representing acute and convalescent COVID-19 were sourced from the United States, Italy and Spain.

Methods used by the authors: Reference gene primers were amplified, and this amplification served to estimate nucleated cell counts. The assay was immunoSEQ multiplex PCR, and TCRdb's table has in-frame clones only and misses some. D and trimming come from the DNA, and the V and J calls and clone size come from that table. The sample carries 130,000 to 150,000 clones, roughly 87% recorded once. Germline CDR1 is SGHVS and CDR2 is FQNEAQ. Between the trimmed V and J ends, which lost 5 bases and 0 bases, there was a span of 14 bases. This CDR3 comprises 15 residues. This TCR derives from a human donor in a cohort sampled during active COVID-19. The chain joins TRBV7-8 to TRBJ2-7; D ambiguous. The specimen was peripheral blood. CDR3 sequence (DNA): TGTGCCAGCAGCCCCAGACACCAGAGCTCCTACGAGCAGTACTTC. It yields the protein CASSPRHQSSYEQYF.